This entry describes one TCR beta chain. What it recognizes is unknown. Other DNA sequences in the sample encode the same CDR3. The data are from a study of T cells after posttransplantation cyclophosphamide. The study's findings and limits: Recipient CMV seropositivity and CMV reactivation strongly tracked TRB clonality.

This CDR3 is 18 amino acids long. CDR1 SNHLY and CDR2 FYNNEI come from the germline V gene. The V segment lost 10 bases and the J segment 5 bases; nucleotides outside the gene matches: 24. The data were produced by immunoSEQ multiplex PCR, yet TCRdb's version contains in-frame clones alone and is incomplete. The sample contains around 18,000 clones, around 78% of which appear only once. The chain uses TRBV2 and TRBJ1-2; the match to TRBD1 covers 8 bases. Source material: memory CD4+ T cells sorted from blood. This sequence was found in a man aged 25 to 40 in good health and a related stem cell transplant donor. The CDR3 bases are TGTGCCAAGCGGGGTGACCCGGGACAGGAGTCTTCAGTTTATGGCTACACCTTC. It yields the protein CAKRGDPGQESSVYGYTF.